The 10 T cell receptor beta chains below come from one sample, sequenced in a study of T-cell reconstitution after alpha-beta-depleted transplantation in children. The TCRbeta library incorporated unique molecular identifiers. TCRdb ran MiXCR on the PCR reads and lists one entry per CDR3 protein. The repertoire has about 200,000 distinct CDR3 sequences, less than 15% of them found once; the top ten carry roughly 13%. This sample comprised PBMCs from the stem cell graft donor, obtained from the stem cell graft. These receptor sequences come from a human donor who donated a stem cell graft to a child with acute lymphoblastic leukemia.

The sample holds many counts of this clonotype. The CDR3 spells CASSFTGQGTNEQFF. The DNA for the CDR3 is TGCGCCAGCAGCTTTACGGGACAGGGTACTAATGAGCAGTTCTTC. The chain employs TRBV5-1 and TRBJ2-1; TRBD1 aligns across 9 bases. Germline V gene sequence: CDR1 SGHRS, CDR2 YFSETQ. The junction had 7 bases not matched to a gene; V was cut back by 2 bases and J by 7 bases. The CDR3 spans 15 residues.

This clonotype was found many times. The chain couples TRBV4-1 to TRBJ1-1; D possibly corresponds to TRBD1 (6 bases). This CDR3 has 13 amino acids. Germline assignment: CDR1 MGHRA and CDR2 YSYEKL. Trimming took 2 bases from V and 7 from J, leaving 11 bases between them. The CDR3 here is CASSQPDRNEAFF. Here the CDR3 DNA reads TGCGCCAGCAGCCAACCAGACAGGAATGAAGCTTTCTTT.

This clonotype was recorded many times. The chain has TRBV5-1 and TRBJ1-2, with D possibly matching TRBD1 (6 bases). CDR1 is SGHRS and CDR2 is YFSETQ in the germline V gene. The CDR3 consists of 13 residues. The V end was cut by 4 bases, the J end by 2 bases, with 9 bases between. This chain's CDR3 is CASSGGLNYGYTF. Written as DNA, the CDR3 is TGCGCCAGCAGCGGGGGCCTCAACTATGGCTACACCTTC.

This clonotype appeared many times. This chain links TRBV4-1 with TRBJ1-2; D unresolved. Germline CDR1 MGHRA, CDR2 YSYEKL. The CDR3 extends over 15 amino acids. The germline V and J ends were trimmed by 0 bases and 0 bases, with 8 bases remaining between them. CDR3 bases: TGCGCCAGCAGCCAAGATGACCGCGCTAACTATGGCTACACCTTC. Translated: CASSQDDRANYGYTF.

This clonotype was detected ten times or more. CDR3 sequence (DNA): TGCAGTGCTGAAATTAGCGGGAGGGCCGAGAATGAGCAGTTCTTC. Protein sequence: CSAEISGRAENEQFF. The chain links TRBV20-1 to TRBJ2-1; the match to TRBD2 covers 11 bases. The CDR3 covers 15 residues. Germline V CDR1 and CDR2: DFQATT, SNEGSKA (reference sequence). Unmatched junction bases numbered 10, after V lost 5 bases and J lost 7 bases.

On this clonotype itself: It may be a read error: a sequence one base away is much more abundant. The V and J genes are TRBV29-1 and TRBJ2-3; D may correspond to TRBD1 or TRBD2 (5 bases each). The CDR3 is 13 residues long. Germline CDR1 reads SQVTM; CDR2 reads ANQGSEA. The ends were cut back, 4 bases at V and 4 bases at J, with 12 bases in the middle. CDR3 protein: CSVARGRPDTQYF. The CDR3 coding sequence is TGCAGCGTTGCCCGGGGACGCCCAGATACGCAGTATTTT.

This clonotype has ten or more counts. This sequence joins TRBV11-3 and TRBJ2-3, with 11 nucleotides matching TRBD2. V lost 6 bases, J lost 2 bases, and 13 bases stayed unmatched. The length of the CDR3 is 18 residues. From germline, CDR1 is SGHNT and CDR2 YENEEA. This CDR3 reads CASSKISGLAGTTDTQYF. The CDR3 DNA is TGTGCCAGCAGTAAGATCTCTGGACTAGCGGGTACCACAGATACGCAGTATTTT.

In its sample, this clonotype was seen many times. J is TRBJ2-1 and V is TRBV7-8, with D maybe TRBD2 (6 bases). The length of the CDR3 is 15 residues. The germline V gene has CDR1 SGHVS and CDR2 FQNEAQ. V lost 6 bases to trimming and J lost 4 bases, with 16 bases between them. CDR3 in amino acids: CASSLPGVRYNEQFF. DNA of the CDR3: TGTGCCAGCAGTTTGCCGGGAGTCAGATACAATGAGCAGTTCTTC.

This chain links TRBV5-4 with TRBJ2-3, with D tentatively TRBD1 (6 bases). V lost 3 bases and J 5 bases, leaving 13 bases between the germline ends. The CDR3 length is 14 residues. Per the germline V gene, CDR1 is SGHNT and CDR2 is YYREEE (reference sequence). This chain's CDR3 is CASSSPSRGDTQYF. In DNA, the CDR3 is TGTGCCAGCAGCTCCCCTTCCAGGGGAGATACGCAGTATTTT.

This clonotype has at least ten counts. The chain carries TRBV7-9 and TRBJ1-2; no clear D. V was cut by 3 bases and J by 8 bases, with 16 bases left in between. Germline V gives CDR1 SEHNR, CDR2 FQNEAQ (reference sequence). The CDR3 loop spans 14 amino acids. The CDR3 coding sequence is TGTGCCAGCAGCTTCTTAGGACGGAGTGTAGGCTACACCTTC. This gives the protein CASSFLGRSVGYTF.